This T cell receptor beta chain was sequenced during a study of cytotoxic CD8 clonotypes in ibrutinib-treated CLL. As for the study in general: Among the patients, 10 to 11 presented as relapsed/refractory and 15 as treatment-naive; around 17 showed unmutated IGHV. Response samples were taken after a median around 13 months of treatment, range 6 to 36.

Produced via immunoSEQ multiplex PCR; TCRdb's table is partial and in-frame only. The sample lists 300,000 or so clones, 67% seen once, with about 6.7% in the top ten. V gave up 1 base and J gave up 0 bases, with 8 bases separating them. Germline-derived CDR1 and CDR2 are LNHNV and YYDKDF (reference sequence). This CDR3 is 15 amino acids long. Sequenced material: PBMCs, taken after 36 months of ibrutinib treatment. The clonotype was recovered from a human donor with chronic lymphocytic leukemia. This chain links TRBV15 with TRBJ2-3; a weak D match, TRBD2 (6 bases). The CDR3 spells CATSRGGTSTDTQYF. In nucleotides, the CDR3 is TGTGCCACCAGCAGAGGGGGGACTAGCACAGATACGCAGTATTTT.